A single sample is the source of the 5 T cell receptor beta chains below, sequenced in a study of cytomegalovirus exposure and HLA in healthy donors. PCR amplification relied on 60 Vbeta primers (plus 13 Jbeta primers). The assay was immunoSEQ multiplex PCR, and TCRdb's table has in-frame clones only and misses some. The sample data list just over 150,000 clones. The sequenced sample was PBMCs. The source is a woman aged 55-70 years in good health and CMV-seronegative.

The V and J genes are TRBV7-2 and TRBJ1-5, with D possibly matching TRBD1 (6 bases). CDR3 length: 14 residues. CDR1 and CDR2 (germline): SGHTA, FQGNSA. The ends were cut back, 6 bases at V and 7 bases at J, with 16 bases in the middle. CDR3 sequence reads: CASSLGGAGQPQHF. The CDR3 coding sequence is TGTGCCAGCAGTCTAGGGGGGGCAGGGCAGCCCCAGCATTTT.

V and J are TRBV10-3 and TRBJ1-5, with no clear D. Germline CDR1 is ENHRY and CDR2 is SYGVKD. The CDR3 runs to 14 residues. V lost 3 bases and J 3 bases, leaving 9 bases between the germline ends. The CDR3 here is CAISDSGNNQPQHF. The CDR3 DNA reads TGTGCCATCAGTGACTCGGGGAACAATCAGCCCCAGCATTTT.

The chain employs TRBV15 and TRBJ1-4; a weak D match, TRBD1 (6 bases). V shed 5 bases and J shed 6 bases, with 16 bases lying between them. CDR1 is LNHNV and CDR2 is YYDKDF in the germline V gene (reference sequence). This CDR3 is built from 15 residues. The CDR3 DNA reads TGTGCCACCAGCCCGAACAGGGCGACGGATGAAAAACTGTTTTTT. Protein product: CATSPNRATDEKLFF.

In DNA, the CDR3 is TGCGCCAGCACCCGGGGGGGCACCCAGTCCACTGAAGCTTTCTTT. Translated, it gives CASTRGGTQSTEAFF. The V call is TRBV5-1, the J call TRBJ1-1; possible D gene TRBD1, 6 bases. Germline-derived CDR1 and CDR2 are SGHRS and YFSETQ. The CDR3 runs 15 residues. The V end lost 6 bases, the J end lost 4 bases, and 19 bases lay between the germline ends.

This chain links TRBV7-9 with TRBJ1-2, with 10 bases lining up with TRBD1. Trimming took 5 bases from V and 8 from J; bases not matched to a gene: 17. The CDR3 has 17 residues. Germline CDR1 reads SEHNR; CDR2 reads FQNEAQ (reference sequence). In DNA, the CDR3 is TGTGCCAGCAGCCGGCTTTTACCGGGACAGGGGATTGGAGGCTACACCTTC. It specifies CASSRLLPGQGIGGYTF.